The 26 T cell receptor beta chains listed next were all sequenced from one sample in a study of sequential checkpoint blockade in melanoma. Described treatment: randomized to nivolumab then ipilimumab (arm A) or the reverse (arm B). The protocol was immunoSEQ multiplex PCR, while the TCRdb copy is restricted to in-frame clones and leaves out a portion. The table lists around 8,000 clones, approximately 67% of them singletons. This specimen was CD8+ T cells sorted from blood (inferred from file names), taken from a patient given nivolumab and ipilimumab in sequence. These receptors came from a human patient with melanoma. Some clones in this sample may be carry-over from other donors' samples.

The CDR3 spells CASSQPSRGGGNEQYF. DNA of the CDR3: TGCGCCAGCAGCCAGCCCTCGAGGGGGGGCGGGAACGAGCAGTACTTC. The chain recombines TRBV4-1 with TRBJ2-7, with D possibly matching TRBD2 (7 bases). Trimming pared 3 bases from V and 5 bases from J, leaving 20 bases between. The CDR3 contains 16 residues. Germline CDR1 and CDR2: MGHRA and YSYEKL.

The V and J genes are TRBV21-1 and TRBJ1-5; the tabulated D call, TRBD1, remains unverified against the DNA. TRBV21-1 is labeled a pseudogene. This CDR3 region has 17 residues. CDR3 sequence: CASSKRGRRSLNQPQHF. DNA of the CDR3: TGTGCCAGCAGCAAAAGGGGGCGCCGATCCCTCAATCAGCCCCAGCATTTT.

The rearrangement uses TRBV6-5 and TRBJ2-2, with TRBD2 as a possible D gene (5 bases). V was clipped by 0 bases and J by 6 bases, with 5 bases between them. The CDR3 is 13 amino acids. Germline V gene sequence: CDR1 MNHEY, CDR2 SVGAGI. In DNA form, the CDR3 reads TGTGCCAGCAGTTACTCGCGGGCCGGGGAGCTGTTTTTT. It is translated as CASSYSRAGELFF.

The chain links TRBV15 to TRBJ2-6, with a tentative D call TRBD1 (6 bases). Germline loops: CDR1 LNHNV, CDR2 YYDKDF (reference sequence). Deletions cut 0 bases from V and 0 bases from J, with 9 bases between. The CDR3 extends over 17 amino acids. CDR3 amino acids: CATSRDRGNSGANVLTF. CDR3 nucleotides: TGTGCCACCAGCAGAGATAGGGGGAACTCTGGGGCCAACGTCCTGACTTTC.

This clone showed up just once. CDR3 coding DNA: TGCGCCAGCAGCCAAGTAGGTTCAGGACAGGGCAATGGCACAGATACGCAGTATTTT. Its protein is CASSQVGSGQGNGTDTQYF. The chain carries TRBV4-1 and TRBJ2-3; 8 positions match TRBD1. V dropped 1 base and J dropped 1; count of bases not matched to a gene: 13. The CDR3 extends over 19 amino acids. From germline, CDR1 is MGHRA and CDR2 YSYEKL.

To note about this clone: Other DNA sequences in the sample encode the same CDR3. CDR3 in DNA: TGTGCCAGCAGCTTATCGGGGAGAGGCTACACCTTC. Translation: CASSLSGRGYTF. The genes are TRBV7-9 and TRBJ1-2; D remains ambiguous. Trimming cost V 2 bases and J 8 bases, with 9 bases left between them. Germline CDR1 and CDR2: SEHNR and FQNEAQ (reference sequence). The CDR3 is 12 amino acids. Variable domain in full (rest from reference TRBV7-9 and TRBJ1-2): DTGVSQNPRHKITKRGQNVTFRCDPISEHNRLYWYRQTLGQGPEFLTYFQNEAQLEKSRLLSDRFSAERPKGSFSTLEIQRTEQGDSAMYLCASSLSGRGYTFGSGTRLTVV.

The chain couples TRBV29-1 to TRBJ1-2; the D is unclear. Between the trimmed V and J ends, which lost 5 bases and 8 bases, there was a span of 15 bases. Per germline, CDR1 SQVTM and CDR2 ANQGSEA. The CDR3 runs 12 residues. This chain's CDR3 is CSVIDLVEGYTF. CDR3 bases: TGCAGCGTTATCGACCTCGTGGAGGGCTACACCTTC.

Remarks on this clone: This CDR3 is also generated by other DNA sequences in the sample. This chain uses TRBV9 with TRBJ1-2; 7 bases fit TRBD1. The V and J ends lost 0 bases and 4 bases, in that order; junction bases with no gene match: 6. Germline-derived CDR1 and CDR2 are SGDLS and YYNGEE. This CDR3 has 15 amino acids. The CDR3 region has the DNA TGTGCCAGCAGCGTAGGACGCTCAGGGGGCTATGGCTACACCTTC. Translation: CASSVGRSGGYGYTF.

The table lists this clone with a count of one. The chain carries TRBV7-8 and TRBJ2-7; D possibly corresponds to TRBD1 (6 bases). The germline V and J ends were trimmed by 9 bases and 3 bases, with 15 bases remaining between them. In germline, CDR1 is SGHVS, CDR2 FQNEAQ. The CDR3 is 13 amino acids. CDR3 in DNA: TGTGCCAGTGGCTCCGACAGGCGCTACGAGCAGTACTTC. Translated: CASGSDRRYEQYF.

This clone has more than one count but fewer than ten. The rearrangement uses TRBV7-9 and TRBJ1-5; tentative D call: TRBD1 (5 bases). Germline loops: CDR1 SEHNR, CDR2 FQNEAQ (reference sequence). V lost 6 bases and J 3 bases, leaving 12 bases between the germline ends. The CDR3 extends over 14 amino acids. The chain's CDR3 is CASSTGGHNQPQHF. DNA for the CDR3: TGTGCCAGCAGTACCGGGGGTCACAATCAGCCCCAGCATTTT. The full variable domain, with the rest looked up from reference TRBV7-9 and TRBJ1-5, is DTGVSQNPRHKITKRGQNVTFRCDPISEHNRLYWYRQTLGQGPEFLTYFQNEAQLEKSRLLSDRFSAERPKGSFSTLEIQRTEQGDSAMYLCASSTGGHNQPQHFGDGTRLSIL.

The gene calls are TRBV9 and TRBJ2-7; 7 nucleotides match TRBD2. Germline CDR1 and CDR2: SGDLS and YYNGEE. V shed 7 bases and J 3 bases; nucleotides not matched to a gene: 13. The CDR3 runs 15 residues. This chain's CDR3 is CASGPGGPRYYEQYF. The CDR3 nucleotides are TGTGCCAGCGGGCCGGGAGGTCCTAGATACTACGAGCAGTACTTC.

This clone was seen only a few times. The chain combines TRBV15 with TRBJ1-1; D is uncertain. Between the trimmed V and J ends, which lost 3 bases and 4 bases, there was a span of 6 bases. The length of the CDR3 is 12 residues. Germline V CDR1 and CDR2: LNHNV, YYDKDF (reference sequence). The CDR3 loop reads CATSRSGTEAFF. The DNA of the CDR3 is TGTGCCACCAGCAGGTCGGGCACTGAAGCTTTCTTT.

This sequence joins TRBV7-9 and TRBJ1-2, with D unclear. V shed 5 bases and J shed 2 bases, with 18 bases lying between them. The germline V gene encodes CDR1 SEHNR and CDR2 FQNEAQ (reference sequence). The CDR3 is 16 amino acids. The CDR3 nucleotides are TGTGCCAGCAGCCTCATAGCTAGGACTCACAACTATGGCTACACCTTC. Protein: CASSLIARTHNYGYTF.

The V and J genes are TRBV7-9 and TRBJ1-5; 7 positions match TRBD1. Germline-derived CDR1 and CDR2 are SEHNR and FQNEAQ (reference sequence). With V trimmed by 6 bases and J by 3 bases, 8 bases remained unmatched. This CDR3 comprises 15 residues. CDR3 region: CASSPTGKSNQPQHF. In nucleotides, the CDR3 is TGTGCCAGCAGTCCGACAGGGAAGTCCAATCAGCCCCAGCATTTT.

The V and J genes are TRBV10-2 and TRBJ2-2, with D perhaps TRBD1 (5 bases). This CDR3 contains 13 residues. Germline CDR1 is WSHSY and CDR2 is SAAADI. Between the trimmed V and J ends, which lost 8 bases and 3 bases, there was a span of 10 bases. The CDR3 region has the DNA TGCGCCAGCGAACAGGCCTACACCGGGGAGCTGTTTTTT. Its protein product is CASEQAYTGELFF.

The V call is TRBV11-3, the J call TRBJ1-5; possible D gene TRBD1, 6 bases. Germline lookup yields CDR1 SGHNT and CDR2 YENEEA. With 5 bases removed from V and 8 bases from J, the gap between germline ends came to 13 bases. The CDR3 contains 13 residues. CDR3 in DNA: TGTGCCAGCAGCGTCAGGGGAGGGAAGCCCCAGCATTTT. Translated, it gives CASSVRGGKPQHF.

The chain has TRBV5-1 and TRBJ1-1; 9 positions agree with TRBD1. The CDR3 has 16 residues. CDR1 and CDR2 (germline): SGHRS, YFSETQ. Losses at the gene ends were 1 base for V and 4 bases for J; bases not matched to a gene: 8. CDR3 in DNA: TGCGCCAGCAGCTTGTACCCTGGACAGGGGAGCACTGAAGCTTTCTTT. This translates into CASSLYPGQGSTEAFF. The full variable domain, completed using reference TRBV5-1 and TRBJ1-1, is KAGVTQTPRYLIKTRGQQVTLSCSPISGHRSVSWYQQTPGQGLQFLFEYFSETQRNKGNFPGRFSGRQFSNSRSEMNVSTLELGDSALYLCASSLYPGQGSTEAFFGQGTRLTVV.

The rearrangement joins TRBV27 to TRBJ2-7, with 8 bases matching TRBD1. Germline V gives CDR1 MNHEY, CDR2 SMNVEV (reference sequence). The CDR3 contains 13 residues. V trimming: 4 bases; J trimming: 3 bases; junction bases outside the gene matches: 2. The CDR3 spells CASSSGTGYEQYF. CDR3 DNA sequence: TGTGCCAGCAGTTCGGGGACAGGCTACGAGCAGTACTTC.

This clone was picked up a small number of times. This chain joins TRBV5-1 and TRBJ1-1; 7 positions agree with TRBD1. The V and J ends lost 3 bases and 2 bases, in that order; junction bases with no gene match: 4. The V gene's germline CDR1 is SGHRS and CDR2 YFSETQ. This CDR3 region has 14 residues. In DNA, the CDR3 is TGCGCCAGCAGCTACCGGGACAGCAACACTGAAGCTTTCTTT. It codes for CASSYRDSNTEAFF.

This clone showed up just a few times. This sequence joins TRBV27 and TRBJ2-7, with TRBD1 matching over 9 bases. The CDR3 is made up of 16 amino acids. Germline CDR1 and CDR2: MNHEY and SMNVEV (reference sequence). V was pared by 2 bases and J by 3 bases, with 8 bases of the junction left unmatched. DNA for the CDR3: TGTGCCAGCAGTTTACGTCGCGGGGACAGGGTCTACGAGCAGTACTTC. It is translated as CASSLRRGDRVYEQYF.

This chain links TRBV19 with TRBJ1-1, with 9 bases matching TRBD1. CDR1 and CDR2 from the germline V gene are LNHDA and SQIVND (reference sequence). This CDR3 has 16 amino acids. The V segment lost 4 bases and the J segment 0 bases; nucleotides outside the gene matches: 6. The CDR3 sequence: CASSKRGTGMNTEAFF. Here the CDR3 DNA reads TGTGCCAGTAGTAAGCGGGGGACAGGGATGAACACTGAAGCTTTCTTT.

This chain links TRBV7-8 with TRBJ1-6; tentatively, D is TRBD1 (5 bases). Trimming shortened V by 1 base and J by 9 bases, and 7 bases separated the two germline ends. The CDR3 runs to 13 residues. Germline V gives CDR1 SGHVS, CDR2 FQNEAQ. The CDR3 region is CASSLEGISPLHF. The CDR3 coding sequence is TGTGCCAGCAGCTTAGAGGGGATTTCACCCCTCCACTTT.

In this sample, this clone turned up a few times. The CDR3, as DNA: TGTGCCAGCGAGTACCTCTATGGCTACACCTTC. Translating it yields CASEYLYGYTF. The chain uses TRBV7-9 and TRBJ1-2, with unresolved D. V gave up 8 bases and J gave up 4 bases, with 8 bases separating them. Germline V CDR1 and CDR2: SEHNR, FQNEAQ (reference sequence). This CDR3 spans 11 amino acids.

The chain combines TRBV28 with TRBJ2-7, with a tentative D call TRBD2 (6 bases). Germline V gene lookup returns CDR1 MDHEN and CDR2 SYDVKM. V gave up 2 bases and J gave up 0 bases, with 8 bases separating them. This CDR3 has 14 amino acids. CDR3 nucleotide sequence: TGTGCCAGCAGTTTAGGAGGGCGCTCCTACGAGCAGTACTTC. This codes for CASSLGGRSYEQYF.

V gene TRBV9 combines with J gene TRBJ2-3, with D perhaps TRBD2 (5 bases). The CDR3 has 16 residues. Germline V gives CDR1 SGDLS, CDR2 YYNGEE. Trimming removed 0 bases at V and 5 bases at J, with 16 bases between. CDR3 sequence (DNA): TGTGCCAGCAGCGTAGACGGGGTAGGTCGTAGAGATACGCAGTATTTT. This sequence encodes CASSVDGVGRRDTQYF.

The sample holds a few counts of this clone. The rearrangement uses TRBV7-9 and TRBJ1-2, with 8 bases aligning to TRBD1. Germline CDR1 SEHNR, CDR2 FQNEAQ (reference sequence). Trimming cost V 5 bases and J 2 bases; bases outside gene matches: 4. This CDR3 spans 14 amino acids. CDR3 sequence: CASSTRTGNYGYTF. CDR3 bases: TGTGCCAGCAGCACCCGGACAGGGAACTATGGCTACACCTTC.